This T cell receptor (beta chain) was recorded in a study of multiple sclerosis patients with progressive multifocal leukoencephalopathy. Remarks on this clone: Its antigen is as yet unknown.

With V trimmed by 3 bases and J by 6 bases, 2 bases remained unmatched. This CDR3 has 13 residues. Germline values: CDR1 SGHRS, CDR2 YFSETQ. Time point described: time of PML onset. Study-level findings and limits: No common TRBV or TRBJ usage or pairing appeared at PML. Expanded clones at PML onset predated and persisted through natalizumab therapy. In most PML patients, TRB repertoires appeared less diverse by entropy.

The survey-level immunoSEQ assay was used. The assay was immunoSEQ multiplex PCR, and TCRdb's table has in-frame clones only and misses some. The repertoire includes 31,000 or so clones, around 90% of them detected once, and about 5.7% sits in the top ten. Sequences were derived from PBMCs, sampled from a patient treated with natalizumab. This chain joins TRBV5-1 and TRBJ2-2; 7 positions match TRBD1. The source of this sequence is a woman aged 40-49 years with progressive multifocal leukoencephalopathy. The CDR3 nucleotides read TGCGCCAGCAGCTACGGACAGGCCGGGGAGCTGTTTTTT. As protein: CASSYGQAGELFF.